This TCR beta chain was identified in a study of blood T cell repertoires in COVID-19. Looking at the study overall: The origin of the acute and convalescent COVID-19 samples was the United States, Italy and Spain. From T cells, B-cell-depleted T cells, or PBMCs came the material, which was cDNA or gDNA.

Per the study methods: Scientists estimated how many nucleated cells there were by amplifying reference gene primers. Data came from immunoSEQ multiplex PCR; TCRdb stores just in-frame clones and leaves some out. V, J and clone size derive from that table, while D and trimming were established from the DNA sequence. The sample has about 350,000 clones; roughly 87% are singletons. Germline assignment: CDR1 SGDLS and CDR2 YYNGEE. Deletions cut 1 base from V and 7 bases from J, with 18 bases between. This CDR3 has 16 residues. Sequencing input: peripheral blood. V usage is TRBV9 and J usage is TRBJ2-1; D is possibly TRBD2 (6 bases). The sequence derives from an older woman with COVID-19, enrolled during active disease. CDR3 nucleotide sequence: TGTGCCAGCAGCGTACGGGACTCCAGAGGAGGGAATGAGCAGTTCTTC. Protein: CASSVRDSRGGNEQFF.